This T cell receptor (beta chain) was recorded in a study of technical replicates of blood from a handful of donors. This CDR3 has 13 residues. CDR1 is PRHDT and CDR2 is FYEKMQ in the germline V gene (reference sequence). The germline V and J ends were trimmed by 7 bases and 7 bases, with 16 bases remaining between them. Sequencing was performed with immunoSEQ multiplex PCR; in TCRdb, only in-frame clones are kept and a portion is missing. Among 50,000 to 55,000 clones listed, 85% to 90% were seen once. The V gene is TRBV13, the J gene TRBJ1-1; tentative D call: TRBD1 (5 bases). This clonotype originated in a human donor in good health. Some clones in this sample may be carry-over from other donors' samples. Sequenced: PBMCs. CDR3 in DNA: TGTGCCAGCAAGGCCGGGGGTATGGTTGAAGCTTTCTTT. This encodes CASKAGGMVEAFF.